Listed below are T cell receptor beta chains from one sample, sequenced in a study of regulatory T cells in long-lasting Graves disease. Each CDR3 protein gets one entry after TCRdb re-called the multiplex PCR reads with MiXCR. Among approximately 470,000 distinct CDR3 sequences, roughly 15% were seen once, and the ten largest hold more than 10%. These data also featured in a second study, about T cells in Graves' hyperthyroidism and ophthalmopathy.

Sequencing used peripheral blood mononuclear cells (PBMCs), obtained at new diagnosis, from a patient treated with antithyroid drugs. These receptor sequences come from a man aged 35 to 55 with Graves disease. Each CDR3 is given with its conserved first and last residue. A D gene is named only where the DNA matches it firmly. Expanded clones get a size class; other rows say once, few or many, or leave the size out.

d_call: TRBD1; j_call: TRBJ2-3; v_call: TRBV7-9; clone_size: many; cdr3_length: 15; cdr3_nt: TGTGCCAGCAGCTTTGAGGGGGCGAACACAGATACGCAGTATTTT; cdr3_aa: CASSFEGANTDTQYF
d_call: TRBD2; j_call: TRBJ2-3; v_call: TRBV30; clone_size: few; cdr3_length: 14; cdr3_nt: TGTGCCTGGATGGGCGGGAGGGCCGGAGATACGCAGTATTTT; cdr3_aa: CAWMGGRAGDTQYF
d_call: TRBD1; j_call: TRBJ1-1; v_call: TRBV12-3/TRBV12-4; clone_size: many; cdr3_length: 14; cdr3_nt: TGTGCCAGCAGTTACTACAGGGGGGGGACTGAAGCTTTCTTT; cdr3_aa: CASSYYRGGTEAFF
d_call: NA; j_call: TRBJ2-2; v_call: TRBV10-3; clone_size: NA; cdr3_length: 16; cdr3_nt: TGTGCCATCAGTGAGTCTGTCAGAACTAACACCGGGGAGCTGTTTTTT; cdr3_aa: CAISESVRTNTGELFF
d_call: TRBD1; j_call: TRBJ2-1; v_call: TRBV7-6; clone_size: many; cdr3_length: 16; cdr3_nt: TGTGCCAGCAGCTTAGTTGTAGGACAGGGGGCCCATGAGCAGTTCTTC; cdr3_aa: CASSLVVGQGAHEQFF
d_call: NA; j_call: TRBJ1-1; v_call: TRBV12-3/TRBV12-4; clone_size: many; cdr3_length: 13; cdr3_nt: TGTGCCAGCAGTCACCTCTTGGAGACTGAAGCTTTCTTT; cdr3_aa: CASSHLLETEAFF
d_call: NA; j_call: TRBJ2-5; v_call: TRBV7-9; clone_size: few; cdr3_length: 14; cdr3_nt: TGTGCCAGCTTACCAGGGGGGGTTGGAGAGACCCAGTACTTC; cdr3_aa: CASLPGGVGETQYF
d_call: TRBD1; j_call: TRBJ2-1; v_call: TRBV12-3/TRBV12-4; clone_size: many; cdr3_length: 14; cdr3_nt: TGTGCCAGCAGTTCCAGACAGGGAGCGGATGAGCAGTTCTTC; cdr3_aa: CASSSRQGADEQFF
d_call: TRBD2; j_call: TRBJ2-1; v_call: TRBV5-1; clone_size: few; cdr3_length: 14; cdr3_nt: TGCGCCAGCAGCAATAGCGGGGGTTACAATGAGCAGTTCTTC; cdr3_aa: CASSNSGGYNEQFF
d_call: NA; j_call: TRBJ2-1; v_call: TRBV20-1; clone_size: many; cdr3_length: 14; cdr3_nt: TGCAGTGCTAAGACCCGGAGCTCCTACAATGAGCAGTTCTTC; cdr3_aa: CSAKTRSSYNEQFF
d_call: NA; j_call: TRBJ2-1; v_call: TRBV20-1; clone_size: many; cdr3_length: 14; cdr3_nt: TGCAGTGCCCCGGGAGAGATCTCCTACAATGAGCAGTTCTTC; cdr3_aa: CSAPGEISYNEQFF
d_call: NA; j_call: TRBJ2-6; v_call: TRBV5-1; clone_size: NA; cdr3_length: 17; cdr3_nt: TGCGCCAGCAGCTTGACAGTATCGATTGCTGGGGCCAACGTCCTGACTTTC; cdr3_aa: CASSLTVSIAGANVLTF
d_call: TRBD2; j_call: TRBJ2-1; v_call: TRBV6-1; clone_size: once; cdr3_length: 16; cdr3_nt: TGTGCCAGCAGTACCCTAGCGGGGGTTCCCTACAATGAGCAGTTCTTC; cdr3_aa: CASSTLAGVPYNEQFF
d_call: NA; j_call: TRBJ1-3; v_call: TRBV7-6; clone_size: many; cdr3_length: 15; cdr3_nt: TGTGCCAGCAGCTCTAACTGGGGAACTGGAAACACCATATATTTT; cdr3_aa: CASSSNWGTGNTIYF
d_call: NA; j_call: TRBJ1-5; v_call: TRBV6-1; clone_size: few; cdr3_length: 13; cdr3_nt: TGTGCCAGCACCCGCGACACCTATCAGCCCCAGCATTTT; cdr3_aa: CASTRDTYQPQHF
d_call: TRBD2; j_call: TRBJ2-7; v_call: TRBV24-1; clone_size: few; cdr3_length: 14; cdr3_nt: TGTGCCACCAGTGAGGCGGGAGGCGCCTACGAGCAGTACTTC; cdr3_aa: CATSEAGGAYEQYF
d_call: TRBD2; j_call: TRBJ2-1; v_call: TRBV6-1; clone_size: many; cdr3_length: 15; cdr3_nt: TGTGCCAGCAGTGAACTAGCGGGAGGGCCGAATGAGCAGTTCTTC; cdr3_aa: CASSELAGGPNEQFF
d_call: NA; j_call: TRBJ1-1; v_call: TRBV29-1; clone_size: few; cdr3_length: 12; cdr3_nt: TGCAGCGTTGAGGGGGGGAACACTGAAGCTTTCTTT; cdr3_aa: CSVEGGNTEAFF
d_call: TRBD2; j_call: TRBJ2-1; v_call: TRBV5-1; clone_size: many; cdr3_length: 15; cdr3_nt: TGCGCCAGCAGCCCTAAAGCGGGGAACTACAATGAGCAGTTCTTC; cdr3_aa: CASSPKAGNYNEQFF
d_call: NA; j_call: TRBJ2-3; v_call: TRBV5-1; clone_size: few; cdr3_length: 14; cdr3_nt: TGCGCCAGCAGCTCAGGACAGATCACAGATACGCAGTATTTT; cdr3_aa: CASSSGQITDTQYF
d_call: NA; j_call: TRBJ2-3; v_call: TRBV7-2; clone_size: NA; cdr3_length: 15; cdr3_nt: TGTGCCAGCAGCTTAGTCGGCACTACTACAGATACGCAGTATTTT; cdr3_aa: CASSLVGTTTDTQYF
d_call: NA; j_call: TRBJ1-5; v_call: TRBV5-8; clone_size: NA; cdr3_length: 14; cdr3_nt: TGTGCCAGCAGCTTGGGACGGTTCAATCAGCCCCAGCATTTT; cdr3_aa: CASSLGRFNQPQHF
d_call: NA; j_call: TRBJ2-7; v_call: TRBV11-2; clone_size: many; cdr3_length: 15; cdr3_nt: TGTGCCAGCAGCTTATTGGGGGAGGAGGGCTACGAGCAGTACTTC; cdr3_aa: CASSLLGEEGYEQYF
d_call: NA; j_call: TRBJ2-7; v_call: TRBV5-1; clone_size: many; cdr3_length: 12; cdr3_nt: TGTGCCAGCTCACCAGGAATCTACGAGCAGTACTTC; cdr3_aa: CASSPGIYEQYF
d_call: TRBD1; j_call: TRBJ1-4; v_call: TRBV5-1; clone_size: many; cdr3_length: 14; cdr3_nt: TGCGCCAGCAGCCTAGACAGGGGCGGAGAAAAACTGTTTTTT; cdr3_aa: CASSLDRGGEKLFF
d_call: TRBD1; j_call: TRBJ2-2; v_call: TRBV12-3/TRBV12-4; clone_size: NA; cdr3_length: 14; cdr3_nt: TGTGCCAGCACCCCCCAGGGGGCGACCGGGGAGCTGTTTTTT; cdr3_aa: CASTPQGATGELFF
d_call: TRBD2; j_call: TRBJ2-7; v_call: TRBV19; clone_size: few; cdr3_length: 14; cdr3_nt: TGTGCCAGTAGTGCTTCGGGAGGGAACGACGAGCAGTACTTC; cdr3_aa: CASSASGGNDEQYF
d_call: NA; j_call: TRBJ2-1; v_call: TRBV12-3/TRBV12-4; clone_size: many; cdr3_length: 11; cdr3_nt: TGTGCCAGCAGGATTAACAATGAGCAGTTCTTC; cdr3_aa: CASRINNEQFF
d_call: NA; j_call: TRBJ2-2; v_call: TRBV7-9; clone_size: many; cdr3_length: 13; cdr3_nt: TGTGCCAGCACTAGGCCATACACCGGGGAGCTGTTTTTT; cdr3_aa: CASTRPYTGELFF
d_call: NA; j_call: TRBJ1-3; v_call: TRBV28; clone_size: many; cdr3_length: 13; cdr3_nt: TGTGCCAGCAGACGAGGATTTGGAAACACCATATATTTT; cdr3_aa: CASRRGFGNTIYF
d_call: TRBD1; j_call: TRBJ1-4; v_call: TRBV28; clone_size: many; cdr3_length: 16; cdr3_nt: TGTGCCAGCAGCCCATGGACAGGGAGGACTAATGAAAAACTGTTTTTT; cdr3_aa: CASSPWTGRTNEKLFF
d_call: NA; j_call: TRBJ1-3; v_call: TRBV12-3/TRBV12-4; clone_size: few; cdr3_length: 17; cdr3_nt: TGTGCCAGCACTCCCTTCGGGGGGGGATACTCTGGAAACACCATATATTTT; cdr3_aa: CASTPFGGGYSGNTIYF
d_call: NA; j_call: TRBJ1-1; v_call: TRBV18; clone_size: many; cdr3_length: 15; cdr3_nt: TGTGCCAGCTCACAACCGACAGAGATGAACACTGAAGCTTTCTTT; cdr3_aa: CASSQPTEMNTEAFF
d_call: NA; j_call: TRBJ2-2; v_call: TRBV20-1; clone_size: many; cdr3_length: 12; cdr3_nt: TGCAGTGCTAGATACTACACCGGGGAGCTGTTTTTT; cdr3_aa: CSARYYTGELFF
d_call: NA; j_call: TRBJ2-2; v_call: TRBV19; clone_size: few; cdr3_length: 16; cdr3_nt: TGTGCCACCGCAGAGGGAATGGTATCGTGGACCGGGGAGCTGTTTTTT; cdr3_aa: CATAEGMVSWTGELFF
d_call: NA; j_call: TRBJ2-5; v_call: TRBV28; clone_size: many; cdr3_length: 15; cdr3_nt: TGTGCCAGCACTGGGCAAGCGGGTTCGCAAGAGACCCAGTGCTTC; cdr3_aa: CASTGQAGSQETQCF
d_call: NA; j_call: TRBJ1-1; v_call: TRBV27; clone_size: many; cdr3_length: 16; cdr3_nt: TGTGCCAGCAGTGCGACCGGGACACCCGTCGACACTGAAGCTTTCTTT; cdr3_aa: CASSATGTPVDTEAFF
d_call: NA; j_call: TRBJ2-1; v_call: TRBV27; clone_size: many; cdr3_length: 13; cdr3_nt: TGTGCCAGCAGTTACACTCCAAACAATGAGCAGTTCTTC; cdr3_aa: CASSYTPNNEQFF
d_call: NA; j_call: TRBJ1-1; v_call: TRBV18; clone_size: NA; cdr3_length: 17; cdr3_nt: TGTGCCAGCTCACCACTCTCATGGCAGGCCGAGAACACTGAAGCTTTCTTT; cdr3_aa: CASSPLSWQAENTEAFF
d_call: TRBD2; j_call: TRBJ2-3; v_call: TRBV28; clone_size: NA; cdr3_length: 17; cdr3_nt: TGTGCCAGCAGTTACACGGGACTAGCGGGAGTGGTAGATACGCAGTATTTT; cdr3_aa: CASSYTGLAGVVDTQYF
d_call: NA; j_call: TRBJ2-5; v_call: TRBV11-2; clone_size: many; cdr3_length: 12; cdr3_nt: TGTGCCAGCAGCACGACAGGAGAGACCCAGTACTTC; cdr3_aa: CASSTTGETQYF
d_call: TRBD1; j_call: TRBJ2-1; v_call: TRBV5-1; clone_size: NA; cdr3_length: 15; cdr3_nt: TGCGCCAGCAGCTTGCGGGGACAGGGCTTCAATGAGCAGTTCTTC; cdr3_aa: CASSLRGQGFNEQFF
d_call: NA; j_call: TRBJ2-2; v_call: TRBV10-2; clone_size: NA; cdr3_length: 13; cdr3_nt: TGCGCCAGCGGACAAGCGAACACCGGGGAGCTGTTTTTT; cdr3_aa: CASGQANTGELFF
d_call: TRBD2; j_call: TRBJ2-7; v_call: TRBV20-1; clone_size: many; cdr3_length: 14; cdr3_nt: TGCAGTGCTAGTGGAGCGGGAGGTCATACCGAGCAGTACTTC; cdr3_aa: CSASGAGGHTEQYF
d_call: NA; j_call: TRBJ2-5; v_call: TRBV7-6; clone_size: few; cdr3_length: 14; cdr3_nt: TGTGCCAGCAGCCTAGGGCCCTGGAAAGAGACCCAGTACTTC; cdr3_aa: CASSLGPWKETQYF
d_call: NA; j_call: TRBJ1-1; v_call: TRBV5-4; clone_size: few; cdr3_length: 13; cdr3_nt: TGTGCCAGCAGCTTAGTTGAGATGGCTGAAGCTTTCTTT; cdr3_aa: CASSLVEMAEAFF
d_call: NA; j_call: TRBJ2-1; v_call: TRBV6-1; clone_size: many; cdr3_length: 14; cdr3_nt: TGTGCCAGCAGTGAAGGGACACTTAACAATGAGCAGTTCTTC; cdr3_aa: CASSEGTLNNEQFF
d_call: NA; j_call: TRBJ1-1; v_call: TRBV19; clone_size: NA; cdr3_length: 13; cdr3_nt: TGTGCCAGTAATGGCGTAGCATTGTCTGAAGCTTTCTTT; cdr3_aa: CASNGVALSEAFF
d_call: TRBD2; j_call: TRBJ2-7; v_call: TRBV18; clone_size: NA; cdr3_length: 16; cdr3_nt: TGTGCCAGCTCACCGGGACTAGCGGGGAAGGTATACGAGCAGTACTTC; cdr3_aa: CASSPGLAGKVYEQYF
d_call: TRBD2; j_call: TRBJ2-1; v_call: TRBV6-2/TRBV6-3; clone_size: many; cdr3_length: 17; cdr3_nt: TGTGCCAGCACCCACCCGCTCGCTAGCGGGATCTACAATGAGCAGTTCTTC; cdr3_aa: CASTHPLASGIYNEQFF